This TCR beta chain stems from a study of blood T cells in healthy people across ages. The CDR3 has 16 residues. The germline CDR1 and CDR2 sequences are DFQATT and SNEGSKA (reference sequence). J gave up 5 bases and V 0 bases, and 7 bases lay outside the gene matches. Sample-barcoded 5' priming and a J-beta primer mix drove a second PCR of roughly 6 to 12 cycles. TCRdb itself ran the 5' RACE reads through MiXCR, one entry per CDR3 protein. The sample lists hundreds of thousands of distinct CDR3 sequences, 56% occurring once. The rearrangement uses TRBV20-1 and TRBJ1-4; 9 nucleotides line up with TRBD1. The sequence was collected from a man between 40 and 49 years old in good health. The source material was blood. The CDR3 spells CSARDFDRGVNEKLFF. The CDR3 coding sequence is TGCAGTGCTAGAGATTTCGACAGGGGGGTAAATGAAAAACTGTTTTTT.